This T cell receptor (beta chain) was sequenced in a study of shared clonotypes between healthy human individuals. This CDR3 contains 15 residues. Germline CDR1 reads SQVTM; CDR2 reads ANQGSEA. The V segment lost 7 bases and the J segment 4 bases; nucleotides outside the gene matches: 10. Sequencing was performed with immunoSEQ multiplex PCR; in TCRdb, only in-frame clones are kept and a portion is missing. The sample carries roughly 700,000 clones, under 80% recorded once. Source material: memory CD4+ T cells sorted from blood. Stated subset: CD45RA-negative fraction. The sequence derives from a woman under 40 in good health. The rearrangement joins TRBV29-1 to TRBJ2-1, with 10 bases identical to TRBD1. CDR3 sequence reads: CSAGQGVRGYNEQFF. The CDR3 DNA is TGCAGCGCAGGACAGGGGGTCCGGGGGTACAATGAGCAGTTCTTC.